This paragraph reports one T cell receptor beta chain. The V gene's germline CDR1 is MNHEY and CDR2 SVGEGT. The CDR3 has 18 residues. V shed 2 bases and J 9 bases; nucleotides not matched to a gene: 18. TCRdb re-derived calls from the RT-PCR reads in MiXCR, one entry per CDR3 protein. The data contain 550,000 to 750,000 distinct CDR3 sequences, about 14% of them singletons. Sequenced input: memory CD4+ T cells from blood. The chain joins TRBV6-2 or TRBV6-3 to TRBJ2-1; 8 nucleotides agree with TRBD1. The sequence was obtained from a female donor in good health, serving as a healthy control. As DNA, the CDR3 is TGTGCCAGCAGTTACGGAGCAGGGGGCGCCGGGGAATCTGGTGAGCAGTTCTTC. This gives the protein CASSYGAGGAGESGEQFF.